The sequence of this TCR beta chain was determined in a study of blood T cell repertoires in COVID-19. Study context: Samples representing acute and convalescent COVID-19 were sourced from the United States, Italy and Spain.

This table comes from immunoSEQ multiplex PCR, and its TCRdb copy is limited to in-frame clones, with some not included. The sample has around 300,000 clones; around 87% are singletons. Sample: peripheral blood. This receptor was taken from a woman between 25 and 40 years old who had recovered from COVID-19.

The CDR3 nucleotides read TGTGCCAGCAGTTACGGTCTAGCGGGCAATGAGCAGTTCTTC. It is translated as CASSYGLAGNEQFF. This chain links TRBV6-2 or TRBV6-3 with TRBJ2-1; 8 bases agree with TRBD2. The germline V gene has CDR1 MNHEY and CDR2 SVGEGT. V lost 2 bases, J lost 6 bases, and 3 bases stayed unmatched. The CDR3 is 14 amino acids.